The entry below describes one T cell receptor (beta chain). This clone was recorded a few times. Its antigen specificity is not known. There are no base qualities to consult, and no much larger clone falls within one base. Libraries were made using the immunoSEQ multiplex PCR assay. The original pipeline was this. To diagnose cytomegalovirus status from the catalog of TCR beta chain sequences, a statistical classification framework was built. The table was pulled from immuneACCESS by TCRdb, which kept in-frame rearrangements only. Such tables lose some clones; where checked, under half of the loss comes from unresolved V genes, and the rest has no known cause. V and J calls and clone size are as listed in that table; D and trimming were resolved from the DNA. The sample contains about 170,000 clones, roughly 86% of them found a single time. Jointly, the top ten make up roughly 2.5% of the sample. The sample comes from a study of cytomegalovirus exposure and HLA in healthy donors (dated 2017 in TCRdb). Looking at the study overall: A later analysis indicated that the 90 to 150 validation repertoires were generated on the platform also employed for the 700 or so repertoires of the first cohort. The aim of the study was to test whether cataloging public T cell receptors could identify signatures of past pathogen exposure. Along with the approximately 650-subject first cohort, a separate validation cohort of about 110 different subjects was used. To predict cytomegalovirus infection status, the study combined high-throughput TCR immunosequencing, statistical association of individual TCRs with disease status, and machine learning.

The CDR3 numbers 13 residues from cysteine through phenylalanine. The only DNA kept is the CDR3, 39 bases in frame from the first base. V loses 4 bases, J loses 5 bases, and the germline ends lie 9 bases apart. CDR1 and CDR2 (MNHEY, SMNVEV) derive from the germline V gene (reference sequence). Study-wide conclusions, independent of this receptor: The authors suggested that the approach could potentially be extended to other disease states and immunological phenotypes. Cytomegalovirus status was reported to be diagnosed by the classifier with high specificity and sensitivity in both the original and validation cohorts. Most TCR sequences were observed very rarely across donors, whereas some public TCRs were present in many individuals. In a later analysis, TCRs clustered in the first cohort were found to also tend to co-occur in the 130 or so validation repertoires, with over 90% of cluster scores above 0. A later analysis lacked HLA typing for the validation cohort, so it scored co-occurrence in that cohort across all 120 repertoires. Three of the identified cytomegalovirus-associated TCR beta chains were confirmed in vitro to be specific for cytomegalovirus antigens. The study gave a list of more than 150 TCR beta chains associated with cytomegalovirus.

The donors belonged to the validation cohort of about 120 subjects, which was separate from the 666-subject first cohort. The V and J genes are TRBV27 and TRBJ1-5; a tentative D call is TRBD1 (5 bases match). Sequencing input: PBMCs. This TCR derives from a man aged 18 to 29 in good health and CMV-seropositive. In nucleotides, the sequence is TGTGCCAGCAGTTGGGGCCGCGATCAGCCCCAGCATTTT. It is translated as CASSWGRDQPQHF.